This T cell receptor (beta chain) was recovered during a study of blood T cells in healthy people across ages. Points on this clonotype: Its antigen is undetermined.

This CDR3 has 16 amino acids. Trimming cost V 7 bases and J 7 bases, with 22 bases left between them. Germline CDR1 reads MDHEN; CDR2 reads SYDVKM. Study-level results: Strongly correlated with naive T cell percentage was TCR beta diversity. Without sorted subsets, naive and antigen-experienced compartments could not be conclusively compared.

Alongside a J-beta primer mix, a sample-barcoded 5' primer served in a second PCR lasting about 7 to 11 cycles. Sequencing of every sample gave 2.5 million or more CDR3-containing paired-end reads. TCRdb reprocessed the 5' RACE reads via MiXCR and lists one record per CDR3 protein. This sample has 1.5 million to 2 million distinct CDR3 sequences, with around half found just once. RNA extraction gave at least 5.5 micrograms of total RNA per sample. The sequencing sample was made of blood. The chain employs TRBV28 and TRBJ1-4, with a tentative D call TRBD1 (6 bases). This clonotype was sampled from a woman in her thirties or forties in good health. This CDR3 reads CASKEGGGTRSEKLFF. The DNA of the CDR3 is TGTGCCAGCAAGGAGGGGGGAGGGACAAGAAGTGAAAAACTGTTTTTT.